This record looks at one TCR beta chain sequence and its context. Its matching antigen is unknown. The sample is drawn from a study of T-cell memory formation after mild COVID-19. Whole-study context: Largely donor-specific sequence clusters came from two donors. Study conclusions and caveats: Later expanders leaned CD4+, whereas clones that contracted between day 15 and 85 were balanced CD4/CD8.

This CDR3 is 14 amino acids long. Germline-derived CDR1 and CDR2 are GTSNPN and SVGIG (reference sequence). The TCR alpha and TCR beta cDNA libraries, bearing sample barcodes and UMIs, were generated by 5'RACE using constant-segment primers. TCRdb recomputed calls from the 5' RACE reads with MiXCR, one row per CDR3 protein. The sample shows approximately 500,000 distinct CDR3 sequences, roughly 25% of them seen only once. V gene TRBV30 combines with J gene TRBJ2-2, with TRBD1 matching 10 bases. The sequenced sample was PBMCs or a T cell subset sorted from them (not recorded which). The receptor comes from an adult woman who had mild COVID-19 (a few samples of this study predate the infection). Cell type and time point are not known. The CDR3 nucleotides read TGTGCGGGTGACAGGGGGCTGGAAACCGGGGAGCTGTTTTTT. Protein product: CAGDRGLETGELFF.